This T cell receptor beta chain was sequenced in a study of CD8 T cells in Susac syndrome. RNA in amounts of roughly 0.45 to 1 ug was reverse transcribed with random hexamers. TCRdb re-called the immunoSEQ multiplex PCR reads through MiXCR, storing one row per CDR3 protein. The repertoire holds about 120,000 distinct CDR3 sequences, with around 94% as singletons. Trimming shortened V by 4 bases and J by 0 bases, and 7 bases separated the two germline ends. In germline, CDR1 is KGHDR, CDR2 SFDVKD. The CDR3 covers 14 residues. This receptor was taken from a human donor with Susac syndrome. Input material: CD8+ T cells from PBMCs. The chain combines TRBV24-1 with TRBJ2-3; D may be TRBD1 (6 bases). CDR3 amino acids: CATSEQGSTDTQYF. For the CDR3, the DNA is TGTGCCACCAGTGAACAGGGTAGCACAGATACGCAGTATTTT.